This note documents a single TCR beta chain sequence. As yet, its antigen is unknown. Generated by immunoSEQ multiplex PCR, the TCRdb table keeps only in-frame clones and is missing some. The sample consists of 37,000 or so clones, approximately 84% of them appearing once. The data belong to a study of OX40 agonist ivuxolimab in advanced cancers. The CDR3 is made up of 12 amino acids. The germline gives CDR1 SGHDT, CDR2 YYEEEE. With 2 bases removed from V and 1 base from J, the gap between germline ends came to 4 bases. Overall study findings and caveats: Antigen targets of the expanded peripheral T cells went undetermined. On average, a greater number of expanded clones characterised CD8+ T cells relative to CD4+.

The receptor's source is an adult with an advanced solid tumor such as melanoma, head and neck, liver or kidney cancer. Source: CD4+ or CD8+ T cells sorted from blood, taken in a trial of the OX40 agonist ivuxolimab. The gene calls are TRBV5-6 and TRBJ2-7; D is unclear. CDR3 DNA: TGTGCCAGCAGCTTCTATTCCTACGAGCAGTACTTC. Translation gives CASSFYSYEQYF.